Sequencing of this T cell receptor beta chain was carried out in a study of blood T cell repertoires in COVID-19 (TCRdb year 2020). About the full investigation: Samples from collaborators originated in the United States, Italy and Spain and spanned both the acute and convalescent phases of COVID-19. Where available, HLA class I and class II types were obtained from metadata supplied by the sample provider rather than from assay-based typing. The repertoires were made available in a free public database intended to serve as a resource for research on the immune response to SARS-CoV-2. Subjects who had been exposed to COVID-19, were actively infected with it, or had recovered from it provided the deeply sampled blood TCRbeta repertoires that made up the dataset. The prospective study material was composed of cDNA or gDNA derived from T cells, B-cell-depleted T cells, or PBMCs. The sample metadata nearly always contained a de-identified subject ID, COVID-19 status, age in years and sex. The samples were drawn from two sources: the first 160 participants of the ongoing ImmuneRACE study, and 1,000 to 1,500 subjects contributed by 6 global collaborators. What the authors observed across the whole study: Clinical and demographic metadata were provided uncurated, with the amount varying by source and participant.

TCRbeta CDR3 regions were amplified from genomic DNA using the immunoSEQ Assay, a bias-controlled multiplex PCR. Processing in the source paper ran as follows. The number of nucleated cells in each sample was estimated by amplification of reference gene primers within the assay. To quantify the absolute abundance of each unique TCRbeta CDR3 rearrangement, sequence reads were collapsed and filtered. For each sample, productive Simpson clonality was calculated as the square root of Simpson's diversity index over productive rearrangements. In TCRdb, the immuneACCESS table is reduced to in-frame sequences with V and J assigned. These tables do not hold every clone; where another copy was compared, an unresolved V gene accounts for under half, and the others remain unexplained. V and J calls and clone size are those listed in that table; D and trimming were worked out from the DNA. This sample lists approximately 150,000 clones; 88% were detected once. The ten largest clones represent roughly 2% of the sample.

Worth noting for this clone: The antigen it binds to is not known. Within one base of it there is no much larger clone, and no base qualities were kept.

The germline V gene yields SGHTA for CDR1 and FQGNSA for CDR2. V was cut back by 2 bases and J by 4 bases, leaving a gap of 15 bases between them. The CDR3 holds 15 amino acids from the cysteine to the phenylalanine. Just CDR3 DNA is preserved here, 45 bases in frame from base 1. Another Seattle source contributed samples from volunteer blood donors who had recovered from COVID-19. Whole blood was collected in K2EDTA tubes by collaborating institutions according to the institutions' own protocols. For TCRbeta analysis, collaborators shipped samples in one of three forms: frozen whole blood, isolated PBMCs, or DNA extracted from either of those sample types.

This receptor was identified in a man over 45 who had recovered from COVID-19. The sequence is built from TRBV7-2 and TRBJ2-7; possibly the D gene is TRBD1, per 6 matching bases. The specimen sequenced was peripheral blood. The CDR3 here reads CASSLSRGLEYEQYF. The nucleotide sequence reads as follows: TGTGCCAGCAGCTTAAGCAGGGGTCTGGAGTACGAGCAGTACTTC.